This entry is about one TCR beta chain. The data belong to a study of T cell changes during pregnancy in multiple sclerosis. Using immunoSEQ multiplex PCR, the repertoire was profiled, and TCRdb retains in-frame clones only, with some absent. This repertoire shows approximately 42,000 clones, under 90% found once; its top ten account for around 0.6%. The sequenced sample was CD4+ T cells from peripheral blood mononuclear cells, obtained before pregnancy. The sequence was collected from a female donor with multiple sclerosis, enrolled in a pregnancy study.

The CDR3 reads CASSLGTGGYNEQFF. The CDR3 DNA is TGTGCCAGCAGCTTGGGGACAGGGGGCTACAATGAGCAGTTCTTC. This chain uses TRBV5-4 with TRBJ2-1; 10 positions agree with TRBD1. Germline assignment: CDR1 SGHNT and CDR2 YYREEE (reference sequence). V was clipped by 0 bases and J by 3 bases; unmatched bases: 0. The CDR3 loop spans 15 amino acids.